Given below is one T cell receptor (beta chain) in context. This record comes from a study of T cell responses to AZD1222 COVID-19 vaccine. The germline CDR1 and CDR2 sequences are LGHDT and YNNKEL (reference sequence). V was clipped by 1 base and J by 13 bases, with 11 bases between them. The CDR3 sequence is 11 residues long. Using immunoSEQ multiplex PCR, the repertoire was profiled, and TCRdb retains in-frame clones only, with some absent. The sample lists 150,000 to 200,000 clones; 92% were seen once. This chain uses TRBV3-1 (or the pseudogene TRBV3-2) with TRBJ2-7; D remains ambiguous. The receptor's source is an adult who received the AZD1222 COVID-19 vaccine. The sequenced sample was peripheral blood, obtained 28 days after the second AZD1222 dose. As DNA, the CDR3 is TGTGCCAGCAGCCAAGGCCCCTCGAGCTACTTC. Protein sequence: CASSQGPSSYF.